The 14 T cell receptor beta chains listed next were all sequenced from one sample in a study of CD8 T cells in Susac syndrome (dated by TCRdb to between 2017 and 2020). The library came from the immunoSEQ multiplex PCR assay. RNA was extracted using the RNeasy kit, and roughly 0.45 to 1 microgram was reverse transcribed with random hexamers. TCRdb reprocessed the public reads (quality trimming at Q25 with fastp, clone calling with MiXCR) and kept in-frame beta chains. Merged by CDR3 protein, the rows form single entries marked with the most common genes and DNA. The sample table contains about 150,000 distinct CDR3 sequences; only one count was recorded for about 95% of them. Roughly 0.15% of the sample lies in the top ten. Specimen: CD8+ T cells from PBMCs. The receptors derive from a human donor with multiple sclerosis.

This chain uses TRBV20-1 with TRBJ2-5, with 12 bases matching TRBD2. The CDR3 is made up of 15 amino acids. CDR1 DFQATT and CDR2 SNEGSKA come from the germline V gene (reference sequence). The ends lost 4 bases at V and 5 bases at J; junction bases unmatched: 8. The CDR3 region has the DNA TGCAGTGCTATTAATCTAGCGGGGGGGCCGGAGACCCAGTACTTC. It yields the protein CSAINLAGGPETQYF.

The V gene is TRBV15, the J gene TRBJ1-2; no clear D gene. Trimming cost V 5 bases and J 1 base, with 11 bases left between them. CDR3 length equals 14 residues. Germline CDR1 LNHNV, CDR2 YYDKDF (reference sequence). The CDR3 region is CATSVRRSNYGYTF. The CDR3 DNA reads TGTGCCACCAGCGTGCGGAGGAGTAACTATGGCTACACCTTC.

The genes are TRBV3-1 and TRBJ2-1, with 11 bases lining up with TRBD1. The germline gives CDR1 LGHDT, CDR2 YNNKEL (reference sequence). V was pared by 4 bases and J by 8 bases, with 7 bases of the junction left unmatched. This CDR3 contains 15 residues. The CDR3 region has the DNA TGTGCCAGCAGCCTCCGGGACAGGGGGTTGGATGAGCAGTTCTTC. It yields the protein CASSLRDRGLDEQFF.

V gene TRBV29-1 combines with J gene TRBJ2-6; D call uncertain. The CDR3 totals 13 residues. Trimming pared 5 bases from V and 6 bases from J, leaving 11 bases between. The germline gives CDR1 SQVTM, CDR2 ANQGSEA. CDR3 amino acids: CSVIDALANVLTF. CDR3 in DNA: TGCAGCGTTATCGATGCGTTGGCCAACGTCCTGACTTTC.

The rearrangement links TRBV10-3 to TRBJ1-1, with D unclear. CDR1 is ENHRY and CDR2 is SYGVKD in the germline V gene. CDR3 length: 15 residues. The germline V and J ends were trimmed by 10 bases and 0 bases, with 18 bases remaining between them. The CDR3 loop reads CASKEVTEMNTEAFF. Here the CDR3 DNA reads TGTGCCAGCAAAGAAGTGACGGAAATGAACACTGAAGCTTTCTTT.

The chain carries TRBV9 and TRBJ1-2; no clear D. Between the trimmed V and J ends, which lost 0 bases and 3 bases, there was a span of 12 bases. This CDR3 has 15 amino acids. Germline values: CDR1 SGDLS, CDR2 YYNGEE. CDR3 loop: CASSVGSTEDYGYTF. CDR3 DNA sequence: TGTGCCAGCAGCGTAGGTTCGACGGAGGACTATGGCTACACCTTC. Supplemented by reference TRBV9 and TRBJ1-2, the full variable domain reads DSGVTQTPKHLITATGQRVTLRCSPRSGDLSVYWYQQSLDQGLQFLIQYYNGEERAKGNILERFSAQQFPDLHSELNLSSLELGDSALYFCASSVGSTEDYGYTFGSGTRLTVV.

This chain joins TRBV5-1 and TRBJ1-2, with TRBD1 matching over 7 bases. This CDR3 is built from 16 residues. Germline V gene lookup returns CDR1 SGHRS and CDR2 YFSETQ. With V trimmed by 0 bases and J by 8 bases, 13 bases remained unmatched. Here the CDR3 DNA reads TGCGCCAGCAGCTTGGAGCCGGGCTACAGGGGCGACGGCTACACCTTC. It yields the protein CASSLEPGYRGDGYTF.

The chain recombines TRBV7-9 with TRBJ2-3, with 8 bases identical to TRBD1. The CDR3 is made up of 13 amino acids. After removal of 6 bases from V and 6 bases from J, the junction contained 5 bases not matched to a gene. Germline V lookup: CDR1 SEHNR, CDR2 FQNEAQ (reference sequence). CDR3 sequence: CASRDRGVDTQYF. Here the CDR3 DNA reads TGTGCCAGCAGAGACAGGGGCGTGGATACGCAGTATTTT.

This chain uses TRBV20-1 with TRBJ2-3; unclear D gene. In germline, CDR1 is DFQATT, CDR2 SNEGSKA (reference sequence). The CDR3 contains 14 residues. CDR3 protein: CRVPIGQSGDTQYF. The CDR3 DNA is TGCAGAGTCCCAATCGGGCAGTCAGGAGATACGCAGTATTTT.

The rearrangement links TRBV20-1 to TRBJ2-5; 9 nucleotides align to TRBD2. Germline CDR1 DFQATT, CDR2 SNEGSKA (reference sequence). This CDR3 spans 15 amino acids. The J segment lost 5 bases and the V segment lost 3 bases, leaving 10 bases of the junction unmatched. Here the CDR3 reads CSASSSGVDWETQYF. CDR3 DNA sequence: TGCAGTGCTAGTTCTAGCGGGGTAGACTGGGAGACCCAGTACTTC.

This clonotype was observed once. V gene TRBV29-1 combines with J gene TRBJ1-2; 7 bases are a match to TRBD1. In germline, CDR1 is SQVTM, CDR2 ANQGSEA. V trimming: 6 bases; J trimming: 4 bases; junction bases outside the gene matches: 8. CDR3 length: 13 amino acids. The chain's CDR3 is CSVWTGLPYGYTF. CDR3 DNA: TGCAGCGTGTGGACAGGCCTACCCTATGGCTACACCTTC.

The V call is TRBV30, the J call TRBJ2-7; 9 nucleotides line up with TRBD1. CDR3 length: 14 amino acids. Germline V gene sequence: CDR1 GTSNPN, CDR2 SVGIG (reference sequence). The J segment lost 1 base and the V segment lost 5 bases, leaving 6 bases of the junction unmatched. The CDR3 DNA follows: TGTGCCTGGTCCTGGACAGGGGTTTCCTACGAGCAGTACTTC. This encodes CAWSWTGVSYEQYF.

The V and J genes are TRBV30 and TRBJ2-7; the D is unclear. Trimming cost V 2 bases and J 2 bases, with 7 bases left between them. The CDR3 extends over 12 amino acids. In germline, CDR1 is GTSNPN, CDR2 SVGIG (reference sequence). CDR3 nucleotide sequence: TGTGCCTGGAGTCGTGGGGCCTACGAGCAGTACTTC. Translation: CAWSRGAYEQYF. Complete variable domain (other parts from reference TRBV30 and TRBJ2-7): SQTIHQWPATLVQPVGSPLSLECTVEGTSNPNLYWYRQAAGRGLQLLFYSVGIGQISSEVPQNLSASRPQDRQFILSSKKLLLSDSGFYLCAWSRGAYEQYFGPGTRLTVT.

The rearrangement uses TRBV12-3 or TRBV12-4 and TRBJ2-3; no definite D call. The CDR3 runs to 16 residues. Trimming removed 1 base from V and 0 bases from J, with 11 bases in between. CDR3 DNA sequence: TGTGCCAGCAGTTTAGTTCCTAGTGCTAGCACAGATACGCAGTATTTT. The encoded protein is CASSLVPSASTDTQYF.